This T cell receptor beta chain was sequenced during a study of graft-versus-host responses after intestinal transplantation. TCRdb keeps only in-frame clones here, not all; method: immunoSEQ multiplex PCR. This sample yields roughly 20,000 clones, of which approximately 46% are seen a single time; roughly 0.94% belongs to the top ten. The V gene's germline CDR1 is SGHDT and CDR2 YYEEEE. The CDR3 runs to 12 residues. Trimming at V came to 4 bases and at J to 5 bases, leaving 1 base not matched to a gene. The source of this sequence is a human patient who received an intestinal transplant. The specimen was alloreactive CD4+ T cells from a mixed lymphocyte reaction culture, collected before intestinal transplant. Indicated subset: CFSE-low proliferating T cells sorted from approximately 6-day pre-transplant mixed lymphocyte reaction (GvH or HvG direction). The chain employs TRBV5-6 and TRBJ2-5; TRBD1 aligns across 8 bases. The CDR3 DNA sequence: TGTGCCAGCAGCCGGACAGGGGAGACCCAGTACTTC. The encoded protein is CASSRTGETQYF.